The 15 T cell receptor beta chains below all came from one sample that was sequenced in a study of PD-L1 blockade in urothelial cancer. Assay: immunoSEQ multiplex PCR; the TCRdb copy retains only in-frame clones and omits some. This sample carries approximately 100,000 clones, about nine tenths of them seen once, and the ten largest clones take around 0.9%. This specimen consisted of PBMCs, obtained around atezolizumab (anti-PD-L1) treatment. The receptors come from a woman over 75 with urothelial cancer.

The chain joins TRBV10-1 to TRBJ2-7; D is uncertain. Germline CDR1 and CDR2: WNHNN and SYGVQD (reference sequence). This CDR3 contains 14 residues. V was trimmed by 4 bases and J by 0 bases, leaving 10 bases between them. The CDR3 DNA sequence: TGCGCCAGCAGTGGGATGGAGAGCTCCTACGAGCAGTACTTC. Translating it yields CASSGMESSYEQYF.

This chain uses TRBV19 with TRBJ2-1, with 7 positions matching TRBD2. Germline values: CDR1 LNHDA, CDR2 SQIVND (reference sequence). Trimming cost V 6 bases and J 15 bases; bases outside gene matches: 11. This CDR3 region has 12 residues. CDR3 loop: CASSLGAGPRFF. CDR3 in DNA: TGTGCCAGTAGCCTAGGAGCGGGACCTAGGTTCTTC.

The gene calls are TRBV2 and TRBJ2-6; no firm D call. Germline loops: CDR1 SNHLY, CDR2 FYNNEI. Trimming stripped 7 bases from V and 10 bases from J, with 11 bases between. This CDR3 is built from 12 residues. CDR3 DNA: TGTGCCAGCACCTTCTTTTCTAACGTCCTGACTTTC. This codes for CASTFFSNVLTF.

This clone was picked up a small number of times. The J gene is TRBJ1-5, the V gene TRBV30; perhaps TRBD1 as D (6 bases). V was trimmed by 7 bases and J by 0 bases, leaving 10 bases between them. The germline CDR1 and CDR2 sequences are GTSNPN and SVGIG (reference sequence). The length of the CDR3 is 13 residues. The CDR3 DNA reads as TGTGCCTTGGGACAAAATAGCAATCAGCCCCAGCATTTT. It is translated as CALGQNSNQPQHF.

This rearrangement joins TRBV5-1 to TRBJ1-1, with a tentative D call TRBD1 (6 bases). Germline CDR1 reads SGHRS; CDR2 reads YFSETQ. The CDR3 is 17 residues long. Trimming pared 3 bases from V and 0 bases from J, leaving 18 bases between. This CDR3 reads CASSYYSTGSMNTEAFF. The CDR3 coding sequence is TGCGCCAGCAGCTACTACTCGACAGGATCAATGAACACTGAAGCTTTCTTT.

The CDR3 DNA reads TGTGCCAGCAGTTTAGGCCGGACTAGCGTCTACGAGCAGTACTTC. Its protein is CASSLGRTSVYEQYF. The chain links TRBV28 to TRBJ2-7; TRBD2 matches at 9 bases. This CDR3 region has 15 residues. The germline V gene encodes CDR1 MDHEN and CDR2 SYDVKM. The V segment lost 2 bases and the J segment 3 bases; nucleotides outside the gene matches: 5.

The rearrangement links TRBV28 to TRBJ2-3, with D possibly matching TRBD1 (5 bases). The germline gives CDR1 MDHEN, CDR2 SYDVKM. The V gene lost 4 bases and the J gene lost 1 base, with 6 bases spanning the gap. The CDR3 covers 13 residues. In nucleotides, the CDR3 is TGTGCCAGCAGTTGGGGCGGCACAGATACGCAGTATTTT. Its protein product is CASSWGGTDTQYF.

The chain links TRBV7-9 to TRBJ2-3; the match to TRBD2 covers 8 bases. CDR3 length equals 15 residues. CDR1 and CDR2 (germline): SEHNR, FQNEAQ (reference sequence). The V gene end was trimmed by 5 bases and the J gene end by 4 bases; junction bases not matched to a gene: 8. The CDR3 DNA reads TGTGCCAGCAGCCCCACCCGGGGGGGACCAGATACGCAGTATTTT. Translating gives CASSPTRGGPDTQYF.

The chain is built from TRBV27 and TRBJ2-7, with 8 bases aligning to TRBD1. Germline values: CDR1 MNHEY, CDR2 SMNVEV (reference sequence). Germline trimming cut 5 bases from V and 3 bases from J; bases unmatched to any gene: 9. The CDR3 consists of 15 residues. CDR3 in DNA: TGTGCCAGCAGTAGATACCGGACAGGGAGCTACGAGCAGTACTTC. Translating it yields CASSRYRTGSYEQYF.

The chain has TRBV11-3 and TRBJ2-2, with D possibly matching TRBD2 (5 bases). The germline V and J ends were trimmed by 0 bases and 5 bases, with 16 bases remaining between them. Germline V CDR1 and CDR2: SGHNT, YENEEA. The CDR3 sequence is 17 residues long. CDR3 bases: TGTGCCAGCAGCTTAGAGTTCGGGGAAAGAAAGACCGGGGAGCTGTTTTTT. Its protein product is CASSLEFGERKTGELFF. Full variable domain (remainder filled in from reference TRBV11-3 and TRBJ2-2): EAGVVQSPRYKIIEKKQPVAFWCNPISGHNTLYWYLQNLGQGPELLIRYENEEAVDDSQLPKDRFSAERLKGVDSTLKIQPAELGDSAVYLCASSLEFGERKTGELFFGEGSRLTVL.

This CDR3 is CASSPYLGGRNPGGTEAFF. The CDR3, as DNA: TGTGCCAGCAGCCCCTACCTCGGGGGAAGAAACCCTGGAGGGACTGAAGCTTTCTTT. The V call is TRBV21-1, the J call TRBJ1-1. TRBV21-1 is a known pseudogene. This CDR3 spans 19 amino acids.

In its sample, this clone was seen a few times. The genes are TRBV6-1 and TRBJ2-3, with a possible D match to TRBD1 (6 bases). Between the trimmed V and J ends, which lost 8 bases and 6 bases, there was a span of 15 bases. CDR1 and CDR2 (germline): MNHNS, SASEGT. CDR3 size: 13 residues. CDR3 bases: TGTGCCAGCGATCAGGGACAAAGGGATACGCAGTATTTT. Protein: CASDQGQRDTQYF.

This clone was picked up one time. The chain employs TRBV5-1 and TRBJ2-2; possibly TRBD1 for D (6 bases). Germline-derived CDR1 and CDR2 are SGHRS and YFSETQ. There are 15 residues in the CDR3. V was trimmed by 3 bases and J by 4 bases, leaving 13 bases between them. The CDR3 nucleotides read TGCGCCAGCAGCTCGGTTTCGACAGGCACCGGGGAGCTGTTTTTT. Translation: CASSSVSTGTGELFF.

The chain links TRBV5-4 to TRBJ2-1; 7 bases agree with TRBD2. This CDR3 comprises 15 residues. The V gene end was trimmed by 4 bases and the J gene end by 5 bases; junction bases not matched to a gene: 9. Looked up from germline, CDR1 is SGHNT and CDR2 is YYREEE (reference sequence). The CDR3 region is CASSRNSGLDNEQFF. The CDR3 DNA reads TGTGCCAGCAGCCGTAATAGCGGGCTAGACAATGAGCAGTTCTTC. Together with reference TRBV5-4 and TRBJ2-1, the CDR3 gives the full variable domain: ETGVTQSPTHLIKTRGQQVTLRCSSQSGHNTVSWYQQALGQGPQFIFQYYREEENGRGNFPPRFSGLQFPNYSSELNVNALELDDSALYLCASSRNSGLDNEQFFGPGTRLTVL.

The J gene is TRBJ2-5, the V gene TRBV7-8; D is perhaps TRBD2 (6 bases). This CDR3 spans 15 amino acids. CDR1 is SGHVS and CDR2 is FQNEAQ in the germline V gene. V was clipped by 2 bases and J by 5 bases, with 15 bases between them. The CDR3 sequence is CASSLSAEGRETQYF. The CDR3 nucleotides are TGTGCCAGCAGCTTATCAGCGGAGGGACGGGAGACCCAGTACTTC.